This T cell receptor (beta chain) was observed in a study of shared clonotypes between healthy human individuals. Study details: The plates for each donor numbered three CD4 naive, three CD4 memory, two CD8 naive and one CD8 memory.

On this clone itself: The target antigen is unknown.

The assay was immunoSEQ multiplex PCR, and TCRdb's table has in-frame clones only and misses some. The table lists just over 2,000,000 clones, just under 95% of them singletons. Whole-study findings and limits: Roughly 5% of naive CD4 clonotypes were common to a handful of donors. Sequencing of the sorted subsets was shown by rarefaction to be incomplete despite large depth. Larger estimated richness was generally recorded for naive subsets relative to memory subsets.

The naive CD8 fraction comprised CD45RO-negative cells positively selected for CCR7 and excluded terminally differentiated effector memory CD45RA+ cells. Germline V gene data show CDR1 as SGHAT and CDR2 as FQNNGV. The CDR3 sequence is 15 residues long. J was trimmed by 5 bases and V by 1 base; bases with no gene match: 6. The clonotype was recovered from a man in his late teens or twenties in good health. The V gene is TRBV11-2, the J gene TRBJ2-7, with 9 bases aligning to TRBD2. Material: naive CD8+ T cells sorted from blood. The CDR3 loop is CASSLAASGVHEQYF. CDR3 nucleotides: TGTGCCAGCAGCTTAGCGGCTAGCGGGGTCCACGAGCAGTACTTC.